This T cell receptor beta chain was sequenced for a study of blood T cell repertoires in COVID-19. Sequencing was performed with immunoSEQ multiplex PCR; in TCRdb, only in-frame clones are kept and a portion is missing. The sample yields over 200,000 clones, about 88% seen once. Germline CDR1 MNHEY, CDR2 SVGAGI. The CDR3 is 15 amino acids. Losses at the gene ends were 2 bases for V and 4 bases for J; bases not matched to a gene: 2. The sample consisted of peripheral blood. This chain connects TRBV6-5 to TRBJ1-4; the match to TRBD1 covers 9 bases. The sequence was collected from a man between 60 and 70 years old who had recovered from COVID-19. In DNA, the CDR3 is TGTGCCAGCAGTTACGGGGGACAGGGTAATGAAAAACTGTTTTTT. It translates to CASSYGGQGNEKLFF.